This record looks at one T cell receptor beta chain sequence and its context. The data originate from a study of T cell responses to AZD1222 COVID-19 vaccine. Using immunoSEQ multiplex PCR, the repertoire was profiled, and TCRdb retains in-frame clones only, with some absent. The table includes about 100,000 clones, nearly 95% detected once. The V gene end was trimmed by 0 bases and the J gene end by 4 bases; junction bases not matched to a gene: 4. Per germline, CDR1 SGDLS and CDR2 YYNGEE. The CDR3 spans 15 residues. The TCR sequence derives from an adult in good health. The chain combines TRBV9 with TRBJ2-3; 8 positions agree with TRBD2. This material consisted of peripheral blood, taken on day 0 of AZD1222 vaccination. CDR3 loop: CASSVAGGPADTQYF. Written as DNA, the CDR3 is TGTGCCAGCAGCGTAGCGGGAGGGCCGGCAGATACGCAGTATTTT. The variable domain in full, with the rest retrieved from reference TRBV9 and TRBJ2-3, is DSGVTQTPKHLITATGQRVTLRCSPRSGDLSVYWYQQSLDQGLQFLIQYYNGEERAKGNILERFSAQQFPDLHSELNLSSLELGDSALYFCASSVAGGPADTQYFGPGTRLTVL.